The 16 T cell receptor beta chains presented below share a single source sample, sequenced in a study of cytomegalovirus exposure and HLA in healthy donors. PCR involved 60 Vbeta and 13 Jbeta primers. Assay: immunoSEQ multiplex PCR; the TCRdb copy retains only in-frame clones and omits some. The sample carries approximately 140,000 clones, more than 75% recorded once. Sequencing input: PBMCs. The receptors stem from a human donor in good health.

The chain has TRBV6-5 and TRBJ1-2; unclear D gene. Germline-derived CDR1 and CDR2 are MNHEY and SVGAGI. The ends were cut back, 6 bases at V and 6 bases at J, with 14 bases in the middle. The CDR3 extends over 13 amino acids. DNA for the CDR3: TGTGCCAGCAGACAGACCGATGCAGATGGCTACACCTTC. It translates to CASRQTDADGYTF.

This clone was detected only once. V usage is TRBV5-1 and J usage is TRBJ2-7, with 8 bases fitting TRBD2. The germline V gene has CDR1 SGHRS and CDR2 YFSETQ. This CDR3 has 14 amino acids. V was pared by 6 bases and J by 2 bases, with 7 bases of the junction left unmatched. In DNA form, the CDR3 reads TGCGCCAGCAAGGTGGAGCGGGGGACCTACGAGCAGTACTTC. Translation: CASKVERGTYEQYF.

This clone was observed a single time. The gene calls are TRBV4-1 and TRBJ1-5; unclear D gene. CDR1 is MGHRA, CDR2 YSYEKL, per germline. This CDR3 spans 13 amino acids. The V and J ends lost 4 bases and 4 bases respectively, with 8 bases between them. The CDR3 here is CASSPGRNQPQHF. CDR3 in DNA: TGCGCCAGCAGCCCAGGCCGGAATCAGCCCCAGCATTTT.

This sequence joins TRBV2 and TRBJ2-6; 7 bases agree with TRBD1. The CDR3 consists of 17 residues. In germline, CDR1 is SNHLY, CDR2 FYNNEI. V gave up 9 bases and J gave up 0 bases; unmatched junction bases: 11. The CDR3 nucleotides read TGTGCCAGTAAAAGGGACAGCATTTCCTCTGGGGCCAACGTCCTGACTTTC. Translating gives CASKRDSISSGANVLTF.

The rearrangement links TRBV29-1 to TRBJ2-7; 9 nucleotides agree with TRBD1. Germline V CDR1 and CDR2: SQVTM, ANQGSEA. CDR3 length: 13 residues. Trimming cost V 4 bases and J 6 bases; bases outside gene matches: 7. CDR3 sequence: CSVAGTGYGEQYF. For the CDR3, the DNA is TGCAGCGTTGCCGGGACAGGGTATGGCGAGCAGTACTTC.

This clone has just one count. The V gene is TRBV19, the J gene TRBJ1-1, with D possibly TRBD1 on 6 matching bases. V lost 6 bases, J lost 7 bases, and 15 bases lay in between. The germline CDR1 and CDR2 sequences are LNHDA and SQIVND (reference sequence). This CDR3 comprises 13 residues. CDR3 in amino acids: CASSWGPRNEAFF. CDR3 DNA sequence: TGTGCCAGTAGCTGGGGGCCTCGGAATGAAGCTTTCTTT.

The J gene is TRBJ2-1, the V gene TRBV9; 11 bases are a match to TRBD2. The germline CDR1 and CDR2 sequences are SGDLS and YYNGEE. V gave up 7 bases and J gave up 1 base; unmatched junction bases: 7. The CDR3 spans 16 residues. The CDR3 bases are TGTGCCAGCGGTACTAGCGGGAGTACATCCTACAATGAGCAGTTCTTC. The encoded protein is CASGTSGSTSYNEQFF.

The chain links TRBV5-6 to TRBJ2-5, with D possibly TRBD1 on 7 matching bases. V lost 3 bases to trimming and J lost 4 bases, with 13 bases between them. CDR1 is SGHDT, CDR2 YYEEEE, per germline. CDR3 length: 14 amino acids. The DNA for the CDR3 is TGTGCCAGCAGCTCAGGGGGAGGCACAGAGACCCAGTACTTC. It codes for CASSSGGGTETQYF.

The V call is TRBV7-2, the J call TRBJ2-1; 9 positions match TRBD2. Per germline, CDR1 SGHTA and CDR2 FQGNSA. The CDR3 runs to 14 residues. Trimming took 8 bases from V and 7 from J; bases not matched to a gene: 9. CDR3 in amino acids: CASARGLAGNEQFF. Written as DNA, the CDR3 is TGTGCCAGCGCTCGGGGGCTAGCGGGGAATGAGCAGTTCTTC. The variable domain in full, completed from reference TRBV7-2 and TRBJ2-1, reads GAGVSQSPSNKVTEKGKDVELRCDPISGHTALYWYRQSLGQGLEFLIYFQGNSAPDKSGLPSDRFSAERTGGSVSTLTIQRTQQEDSAVYLCASARGLAGNEQFFGPGTRLTVL.

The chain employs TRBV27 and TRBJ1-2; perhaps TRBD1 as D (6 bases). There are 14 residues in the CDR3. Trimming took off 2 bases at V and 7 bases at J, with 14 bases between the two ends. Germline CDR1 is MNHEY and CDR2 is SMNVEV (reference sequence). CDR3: CASSLGSGVSGYTF. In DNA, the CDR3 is TGTGCCAGCAGTTTAGGGTCAGGGGTTAGTGGCTACACCTTC.

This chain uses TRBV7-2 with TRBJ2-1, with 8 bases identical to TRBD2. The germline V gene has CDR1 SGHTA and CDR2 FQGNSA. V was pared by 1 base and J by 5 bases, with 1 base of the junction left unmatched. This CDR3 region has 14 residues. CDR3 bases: TGTGCCAGCAGCTTAGTCGGGGGGGACAATGAGCAGTTCTTC. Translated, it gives CASSLVGGDNEQFF.

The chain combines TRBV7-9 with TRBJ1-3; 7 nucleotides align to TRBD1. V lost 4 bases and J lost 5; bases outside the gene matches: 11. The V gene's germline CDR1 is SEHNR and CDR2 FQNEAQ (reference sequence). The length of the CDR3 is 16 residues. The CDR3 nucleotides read TGTGCCAGCAGCTCGCCGACAGGGAATGAAAGAAACACCATATATTTT. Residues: CASSSPTGNERNTIYF.

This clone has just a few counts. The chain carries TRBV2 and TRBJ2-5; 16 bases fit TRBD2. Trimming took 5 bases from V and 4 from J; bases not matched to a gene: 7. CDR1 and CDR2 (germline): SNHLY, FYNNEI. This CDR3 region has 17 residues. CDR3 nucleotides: TGTGCCAGCAGTTTCGGGACTAGCGGGGGGGCGCGAGAGACCCAGTACTTC. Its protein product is CASSFGTSGGARETQYF.

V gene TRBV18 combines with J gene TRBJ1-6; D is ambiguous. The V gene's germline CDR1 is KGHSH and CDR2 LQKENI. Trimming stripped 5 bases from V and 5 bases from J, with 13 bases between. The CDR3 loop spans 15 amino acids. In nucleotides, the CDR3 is TGTGCCAGCTCAATAGTCGAGGGCGATAATTCACCCCTCCACTTT. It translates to CASSIVEGDNSPLHF.

CDR3 DNA: TGTGCCAGCAGTGACAGGGAAAGCTCTGGAAACACCATATATTTT. Its protein is CASSDRESSGNTIYF. The chain uses TRBV2 and TRBJ1-3, with a possible D match to TRBD1 (5 bases). The CDR3 has 15 amino acids. The ends were cut back, 3 bases at V and 0 bases at J, with 9 bases in the middle. Germline values: CDR1 SNHLY, CDR2 FYNNEI.

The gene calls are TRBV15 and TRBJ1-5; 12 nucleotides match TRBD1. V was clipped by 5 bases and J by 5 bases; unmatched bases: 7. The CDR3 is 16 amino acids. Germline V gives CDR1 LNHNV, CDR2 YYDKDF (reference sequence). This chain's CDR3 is CATSETGQGADQPQHF. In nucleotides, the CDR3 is TGTGCCACCAGCGAGACGGGACAGGGGGCTGATCAGCCCCAGCATTTT.